This TCR beta chain was found in a study of blood T cell repertoires in COVID-19 (dated by TCRdb to the early 2020s). A note on the overall study: Samples covering the acute and convalescent phases of COVID-19 were provided by collaborators in the United States, Italy and Spain. HLA class I and class II types, where available, came from metadata supplied by the sample provider rather than from assay-based typing. Samples were obtained from the ongoing ImmuneRACE study (first 160 participants) and from 950 to 1,500 subjects provided by 6 global collaborators. The prospective study material was composed of cDNA or gDNA derived from T cells, B-cell-depleted T cells, or PBMCs. The sample metadata nearly always contained a de-identified subject ID, COVID-19 status, age in years and sex. Deeply sampled blood TCRbeta repertoires from subjects exposed to, actively infected with, or recovered from COVID-19 were included in the dataset. A freely available public database, intended as a resource for researchers studying the immune response to SARS-CoV-2, is where the repertoires were released. The study at large found these results: The amount of clinical and demographic metadata varied by source and participant and was provided uncurated.

Counted from cysteine to phenylalanine, this CDR3 has 18 amino acids. Kept here is only the CDR3 DNA, which spans 54 bases and is read in frame from base 1. At the junction V is shortened by 2 bases and J by 3 bases, with 20 bases in between. Taken from the germline V gene, the CDR1 and CDR2 loops are KGHDR and SFDVKD. In Seattle, one collaborating source enrolled patients while the infection was active and tracked those patients longitudinally over the course of disease. The collaborating institutions used their own protocols to collect whole blood in K2EDTA tubes. For TCRbeta analysis, collaborator samples were shipped as frozen whole blood, as isolated PBMCs, or as DNA extracted from either sample type. TCRbeta CDR3 regions were amplified from genomic DNA by means of the immunoSEQ Assay, a bias-controlled multiplex PCR. The authors' pipeline ran thus. The number of nucleated cells in each sample was estimated by amplification of reference gene primers within the assay. To quantify the absolute abundance of each unique TCRbeta CDR3 rearrangement, sequence reads were collapsed and filtered. Productive Simpson clonality was computed per sample as the square root of Simpson's diversity index over productive rearrangements. The table comes from immuneACCESS by way of TCRdb, which keeps in-frame sequences with V and J called. Part of the clones is missing from these tables; in studies checked, under half for an unresolved V gene and the rest for unknown reasons. Clonal size and the V and J genes are those of that table, whereas D and trimming came from the DNA. The table for this sample lists 150,000 to 200,000 clones; 81% of them were counted only once. The ten most abundant clones make up about 10% of the sample.

In regard to this clone: There is no known antigen for this receptor. No clone much larger than this one lies a single base away; base qualities are absent.

The receptor was isolated from a woman over 75 with COVID-19, enrolled during active disease. The specimen was peripheral blood. The chain is made from TRBV24-1 and TRBJ2-3; the D gene is perhaps TRBD1, from 5 matching bases. The CDR3 is CATSDSVPGHQGTDTQYF. The nucleotides read TGTGCCACCAGTGATTCGGTCCCAGGACATCAAGGTACAGATACGCAGTATTTT.